This T cell receptor beta chain was sequenced in a study of cytomegalovirus exposure and HLA in healthy donors. Background on the study: A preliminary data release comprised 70 million to 95 million unique TCRs obtained from HLA-typed donors.

This CDR3 has 19 residues. J was trimmed by 8 bases and V by 0 bases; bases with no gene match: 18. CDR1 LNHDA and CDR2 SQIVND come from the germline V gene (reference sequence). Study results and caveats: Researchers left out some V segments, among them TRBV6-2 and TRBV6-3, as indistinguishable. Later analysis associated a missense DCLRE1C variant with TCR beta V- and J-gene trimming.

To note about this clone: Antigen: not known.

The primer mix had 60 Vbeta and 13 Jbeta primers. Per the authors' pipeline: Around 10 million of the 60 million to 90 million unique TCR beta chains counted in a later analysis were shared. Profiling relied on immunoSEQ multiplex PCR, and the TCRdb table lists in-frame clones only, not all of them. V and J calls and clone size are those listed in that table; D and trimming were worked out from the DNA. The sample records about 97,000 clones, around 81% being singletons. This TCR came from a man between 40 and 49 years old in good health and CMV-seropositive. V and J are TRBV19 and TRBJ1-4; 7 bases are shared with TRBD1. Sequencing was carried out using PBMCs. The DNA for the CDR3 is TGTGCCAGTAGTATAGATGGGAGTATACAGGGGAAGAGGTCGGAAAAACTGTTTTTT. It translates to CASSIDGSIQGKRSEKLFF.